This T cell receptor (beta chain) was identified in a study of CD8+ T cells in alopecia areata. CDR1 SEHNR and CDR2 FQNEAQ come from the germline V gene (reference sequence). The CDR3 has 13 residues. V dropped 4 bases and J dropped 9 bases, with 14 bases sitting between them. T lymphocytes (CD4+ and CD8+) were sorted from PBMCs. Extracted from the samples, RNA was reverse transcribed into cDNA to serve as the sequencing template. Some clones are missing from TCRdb's copy, which holds only in-frame ones; the method was immunoSEQ multiplex PCR. The sample has over 90,000 clones; 55% are singletons. Worth noting for this clone: As yet, its antigen is unknown.

Findings of the study overall: Scalp sequencing captures resident alphabeta T cells of normal skin too. Lesional scalp, especially alopecia totalis/universalis, showed higher clonality than normal scalp. Relative to mice, TCR sharing across patients was less clear, a difference possibly HLA-related.

The chain has TRBV7-9 and TRBJ2-3, with D maybe TRBD2 (6 bases). The receptor comes from a human donor in good health. The sample was CD4+ T cells sorted from blood. In nucleotides, the CDR3 is TGTGCCAGCAGCTCGGGGGACCGTATCACGCAGTATTTT. Translation gives CASSSGDRITQYF. The entire variable domain, with the rest obtained from reference TRBV7-9 and TRBJ2-3, is as follows: DTGVSQNPRHKITKRGQNVTFRCDPISEHNRLYWYRQTLGQGPEFLTYFQNEAQLEKSRLLSDRFSAERPKGSFSTLEIQRTEQGDSAMYLCASSSGDRITQYFGPGTRLTVL.